Listed here are 20 T cell receptor beta chains from one sample, sequenced in a study of cytomegalovirus exposure and HLA in healthy donors. Amplification used 60 Vbeta primers and 13 Jbeta primers. Assay used: immunoSEQ multiplex PCR; TCRdb lists only in-frame clones, some missing. This table has 20,000 to 30,000 clones, roughly 68% appearing once. The specimen was PBMCs. The source is a woman between 45 and 60 years old in good health and CMV-seronegative.

The J gene is TRBJ2-5, the V gene TRBV6-1; 7 bases fit TRBD1. CDR3 length equals 15 residues. The ends lost 6 bases at V and 3 bases at J; junction bases unmatched: 10. Germline loops: CDR1 MNHNS, CDR2 SASEGT. The CDR3 protein is CASRPQGTFEETQYF. The DNA of the CDR3 is TGTGCCAGCAGACCACAGGGGACGTTCGAAGAGACCCAGTACTTC.

The V call is TRBV7-9, the J call TRBJ1-1, with D perhaps matching TRBD1 (6 bases). V dropped 3 bases and J dropped 9 bases, with 17 bases sitting between them. The CDR3 is made up of 14 amino acids. CDR1 and CDR2 from the germline V gene are SEHNR and FQNEAQ (reference sequence). The CDR3 loop reads CASSFNGQIPKAFF. CDR3 DNA sequence: TGTGCCAGCAGCTTCAACGGACAGATCCCAAAAGCTTTCTTT.

This clone came up a few times. The DNA is omitted, as the CDR3 cannot be located on it reliably, and the CDR3 follows TCRdb's listing. The rearrangement links TRBV28 to TRBJ1-4; the table's D call of TRBD1 was not tested on the DNA. With termini counted, the CDR3 has 16 amino acids. Germline loops: CDR1 MDHEN, CDR2 SYDVKM. CDR3 protein: CASSSSGDRVGEKLFF.

This sequence joins TRBV4-1 and TRBJ1-1; TRBD1 might be the D (6 bases). CDR1 is MGHRA and CDR2 is YSYEKL in the germline V gene. The CDR3 contains 13 residues. V was clipped by 6 bases and J by 5 bases, with 13 bases between them. CDR3: CASRRQEGTEAFF. CDR3 nucleotides: TGCGCCAGCAGGCGACAGGAAGGGACTGAAGCTTTCTTT.

The chain carries TRBV6-1 and TRBJ1-5; TRBD1 matches at 8 bases. V was clipped by 2 bases and J by 1 base; unmatched bases: 1. This CDR3 is built from 15 residues. Germline CDR1 reads MNHNS; CDR2 reads SASEGT. The CDR3 region is CASSEQGASNQPQHF. The DNA of the CDR3 is TGTGCCAGCAGTGAACAGGGGGCGAGCAATCAGCCCCAGCATTTT.

This sequence joins TRBV10-3 and TRBJ2-3; 11 bases fit TRBD2. CDR1 and CDR2 from the germline V gene are ENHRY and SYGVKD. The CDR3 length is 16 residues. The ends lost 3 bases at V and 9 bases at J; junction bases unmatched: 11. DNA of the CDR3: TGTGCCATCAGTGATGAATATAGCGGGGGGGCCCCGACGCAGTATTTT. Its protein product is CAISDEYSGGAPTQYF.

This clone has only one observation. The chain has TRBV29-1 and TRBJ1-4; 9 positions agree with TRBD1. Germline V gene sequence: CDR1 SQVTM, CDR2 ANQGSEA. V lost 0 bases to trimming and J lost 9 bases; unmatched junction nucleotides: 5. There are 14 residues in the CDR3. Here the CDR3 reads CSVEERGQGKKLFF. The CDR3 DNA follows: TGCAGCGTTGAAGAACGGGGACAGGGTAAAAAACTGTTTTTT. The whole variable domain, filled in from reference TRBV29-1 and TRBJ1-4, reads SAVISQKPSRDICQRGTSLTIQCQVDSQVTMMFWYRQQPGQSLTLIATANQGSEATYESGFVIDKFPISRPNLTFSTLTVSNMSPEDSSIYLCSVEERGQGKKLFFGSGTQLSVL.

This clone has a handful of counts. V usage is TRBV7-2 and J usage is TRBJ2-7, with TRBD2 matching 10 bases. The CDR3 is 16 amino acids. Germline loops: CDR1 SGHTA, CDR2 FQGNSA. V dropped 3 bases and J dropped 5; count of bases not matched to a gene: 10. The CDR3 loop reads CASSLEQPGLAHEQYF. The DNA of the CDR3 is TGTGCCAGCAGCTTGGAACAACCGGGACTAGCGCACGAGCAGTACTTC.

The V and J genes are TRBV5-4 and TRBJ2-1; a possible D gene is TRBD2 (5 bases). Trimming removed 4 bases at V and 5 bases at J, with 19 bases between. Germline values: CDR1 SGHNT, CDR2 YYREEE (reference sequence). The CDR3 length is 16 residues. CDR3 sequence (DNA): TGTGCCAGCAGCCTACCTCGGACTGGAAGGAACAATGAGCAGTTCTTC. This gives the protein CASSLPRTGRNNEQFF. Variable domain in full (rest from reference TRBV5-4 and TRBJ2-1): ETGVTQSPTHLIKTRGQQVTLRCSSQSGHNTVSWYQQALGQGPQFIFQYYREEENGRGNFPPRFSGLQFPNYSSELNVNALELDDSALYLCASSLPRTGRNNEQFFGPGTRLTVL.

The J gene is TRBJ2-3, the V gene TRBV10-3, with 9 bases identical to TRBD2. The CDR3 covers 15 residues. V dropped 4 bases and J dropped 1; count of bases not matched to a gene: 3. Germline V gene data show CDR1 as ENHRY and CDR2 as SYGVKD. The CDR3 DNA reads TGTGCCATCAGTGCTAAGCGGGGGGGCACAGATACGCAGTATTTT. It is translated as CAISAKRGGTDTQYF.

This chain joins TRBV29-1 and TRBJ2-5, with TRBD1 identical over 7 bases. CDR3 length: 12 amino acids. Per the germline V gene, CDR1 is SQVTM and CDR2 is ANQGSEA. The trim removed 7 bases at V and 5 bases at J, leaving 7 bases unmatched. The CDR3 is CSAGQQGETQYF. CDR3 in DNA: TGCAGCGCGGGACAGCAAGGCGAGACCCAGTACTTC.

Concerning this clone: Its ends do not fully match the called genes, so a read error is possible. The chain uses TRBV7-7 and TRBJ2-5; 9 nucleotides align to TRBD2. Looked up from germline, CDR1 is SSHAT and CDR2 is FNYEAQ (reference sequence). This CDR3 is built from 15 residues. CDR3 residues: CASSLTSGPRETQYF. DNA for the CDR3: TGTGCTAGCAGCCTGACTAGCGGCCCTAGGGAGACCCAGTACTTC.

The table lists this clone with a few counts. The chain links TRBV10-3 to TRBJ2-6; TRBD2 aligns across 7 bases. CDR3 length: 16 amino acids. Germline values: CDR1 ENHRY, CDR2 SYGVKD. J gave up 2 bases and V 4 bases, and 5 bases lay outside the gene matches. The CDR3 DNA follows: TGTGCCATCAGTGGGGGGGAGGGGCCTGGGGCCAACGTCCTGACTTTC. Protein: CAISGGEGPGANVLTF.

CDR3 bases: TGTGCCAGCAGCTCTCCGGGACTAGCCACCGGGGAGCTGTTTTTT. This sequence encodes CASSSPGLATGELFF. The rearrangement uses TRBV5-4 and TRBJ2-2, with 9 bases fitting TRBD2. The CDR3 sequence is 15 residues long. Germline V gene sequence: CDR1 SGHNT, CDR2 YYREEE (reference sequence). Trimming at V came to 3 bases and at J to 4 bases, leaving 4 bases not matched to a gene.

V gene TRBV5-1 combines with J gene TRBJ1-2; 9 nucleotides align to TRBD1. This CDR3 comprises 14 residues. Germline V gene data show CDR1 as SGHRS and CDR2 as YFSETQ. The J segment lost 4 bases and the V segment lost 4 bases, leaving 5 bases of the junction unmatched. The chain's CDR3 is CASSQGQGFYGYTF. CDR3 coding DNA: TGCGCCAGCAGCCAAGGACAGGGGTTCTATGGCTACACCTTC.

The gene calls are TRBV6-1 and TRBJ2-4; D remains ambiguous. Trimming stripped 6 bases from V and 4 bases from J, with 4 bases between. This CDR3 spans 11 amino acids. CDR1 is MNHNS and CDR2 is SASEGT in the germline V gene. The CDR3 loop is CASSQKNIQYF. CDR3 nucleotides: TGTGCCAGCAGCCAAAAAAACATTCAGTACTTC.

The V call is TRBV4-1, the J call TRBJ1-2; D perhaps matches TRBD1 (6 bases). Trimming took 0 bases from V and 4 from J, leaving 12 bases between them. Germline V gene lookup returns CDR1 MGHRA and CDR2 YSYEKL. The CDR3 totals 15 residues. CDR3 coding DNA: TGCGCCAGCAGCCAAGATCTGCAGGGGAGCTATGGCTACACCTTC. This codes for CASSQDLQGSYGYTF.

The chain carries TRBV5-1 and TRBJ1-2; D is unresolved. Trimming stripped 4 bases from V and 2 bases from J, with 9 bases between. The V gene's germline CDR1 is SGHRS and CDR2 YFSETQ. There are 13 residues in the CDR3. The CDR3 protein is CASSDDTNYGYTF. The CDR3 DNA reads TGCGCCAGCAGCGATGACACCAACTATGGCTACACCTTC.

As regards this clone: At one end, the junction sequence differs from germline, possibly due to a read error. The genes are TRBV7-8 and TRBJ1-6; the match to TRBD1 covers 8 bases. CDR1 SGHVS and CDR2 FQNEAQ come from the germline V gene. The CDR3 is 15 amino acids. CDR3 nucleotides: TGTGCCGGCAGCTTAGGACAGGGAGATAATTCACCCCTCCACTTT. It encodes CAGSLGQGDNSPLHF. Full variable domain (remainder filled in from reference TRBV7-8 and TRBJ1-6): GAGVSQSPRYKVAKRGQDVALRCDPISGHVSLFWYQQALGQGPEFLTYFQNEAQLDKSGLPSDRFFAERPEGSVSTLKIQRTQQEDSAVYLCAGSLGQGDNSPLHFGNGTRLTVT.

This chain connects TRBV28 to TRBJ2-7; 9 bases are a match to TRBD2. Per germline, CDR1 MDHEN and CDR2 SYDVKM. The CDR3 has 15 amino acids. Trimming took 5 bases from V and 4 from J; bases not matched to a gene: 9. The CDR3 region is CASSPSSSGEYEQYF. In DNA, the CDR3 is TGTGCCAGCAGTCCGTCCTCTAGCGGGGAGTACGAGCAGTACTTC.